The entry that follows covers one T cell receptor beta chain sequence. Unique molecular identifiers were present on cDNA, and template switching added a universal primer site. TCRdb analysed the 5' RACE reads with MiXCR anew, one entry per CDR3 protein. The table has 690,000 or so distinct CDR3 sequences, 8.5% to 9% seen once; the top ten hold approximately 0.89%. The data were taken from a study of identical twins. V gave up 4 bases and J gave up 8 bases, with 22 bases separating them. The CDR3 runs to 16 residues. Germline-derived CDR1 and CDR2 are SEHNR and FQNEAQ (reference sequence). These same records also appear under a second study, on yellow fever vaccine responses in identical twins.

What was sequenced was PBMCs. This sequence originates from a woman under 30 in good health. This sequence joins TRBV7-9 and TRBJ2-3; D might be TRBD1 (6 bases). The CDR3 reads CASSSLGAPRLGTQYF. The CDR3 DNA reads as TGTGCCAGCAGCTCCCTGGGGGCTCCACGTTTAGGTACGCAGTATTTT.